The T cell receptor (beta chain) under discussion was sequenced for a study of T cell responses to AZD1222 COVID-19 vaccine. Trimming took 1 base from V and 10 from J, leaving 11 bases between them. Germline loops: CDR1 SGHTA, CDR2 FQGNSA. This CDR3 spans 14 amino acids. Measured with immunoSEQ multiplex PCR; TCRdb has only the in-frame clones, and not every one. The sample has around 100,000 clones; over 75% are singletons. This TCR was sampled from an adult who received the AZD1222 COVID-19 vaccine. The source was peripheral blood, collected 28 days after the second AZD1222 dose. The chain has TRBV7-2 and TRBJ1-6; D is unresolved. CDR3: CASSLGPAGSPLHF. The CDR3 DNA follows: TGTGCCAGCAGCTTAGGGCCTGCCGGGTCACCCCTCCACTTT.